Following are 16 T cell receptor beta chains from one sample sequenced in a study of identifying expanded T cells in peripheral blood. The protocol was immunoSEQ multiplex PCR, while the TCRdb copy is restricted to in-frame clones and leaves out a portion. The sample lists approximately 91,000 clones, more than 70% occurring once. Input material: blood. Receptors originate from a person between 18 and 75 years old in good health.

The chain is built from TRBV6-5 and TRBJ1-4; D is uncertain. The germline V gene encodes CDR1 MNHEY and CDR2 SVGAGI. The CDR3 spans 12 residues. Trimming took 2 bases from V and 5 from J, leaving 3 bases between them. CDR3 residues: CASSYGNEKLFF. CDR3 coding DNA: TGTGCCAGCAGTTACGGGAATGAAAAACTGTTTTTT.

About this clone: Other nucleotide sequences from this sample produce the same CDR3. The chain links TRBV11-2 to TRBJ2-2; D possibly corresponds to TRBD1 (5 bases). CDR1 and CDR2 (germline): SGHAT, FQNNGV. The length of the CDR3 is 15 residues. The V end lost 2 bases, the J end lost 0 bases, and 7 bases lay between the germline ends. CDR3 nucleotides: TGTGCCAGCAGCTTAACAGGAGCGAACACCGGGGAGCTGTTTTTT. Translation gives CASSLTGANTGELFF.

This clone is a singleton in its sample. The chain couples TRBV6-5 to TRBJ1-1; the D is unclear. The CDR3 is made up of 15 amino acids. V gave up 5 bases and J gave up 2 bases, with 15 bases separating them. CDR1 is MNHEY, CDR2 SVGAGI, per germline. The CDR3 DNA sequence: TGTGCCAGCAGTCACCTACGGACCGTTAACACTGAAGCTTTCTTT. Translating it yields CASSHLRTVNTEAFF.

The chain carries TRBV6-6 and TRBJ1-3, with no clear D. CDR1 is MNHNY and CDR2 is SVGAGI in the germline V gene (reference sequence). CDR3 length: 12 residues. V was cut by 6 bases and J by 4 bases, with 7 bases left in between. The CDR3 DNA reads TGTGCCAGCAGCCCGACAGGAAACACCATATATTTT. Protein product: CASSPTGNTIYF.

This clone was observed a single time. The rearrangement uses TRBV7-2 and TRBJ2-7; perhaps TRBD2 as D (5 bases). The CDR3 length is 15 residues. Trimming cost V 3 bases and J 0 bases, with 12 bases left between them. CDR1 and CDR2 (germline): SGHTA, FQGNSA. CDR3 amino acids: CASSLVASSSYEQYF. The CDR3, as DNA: TGTGCCAGCAGCTTGGTAGCGAGTAGCTCCTACGAGCAGTACTTC.

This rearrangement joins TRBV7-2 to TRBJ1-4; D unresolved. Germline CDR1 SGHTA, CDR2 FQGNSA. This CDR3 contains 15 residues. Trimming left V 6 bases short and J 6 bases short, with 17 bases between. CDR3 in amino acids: CASSSSGTPDEKLFF. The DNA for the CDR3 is TGTGCCAGCAGTTCCTCGGGTACACCCGATGAAAAACTGTTTTTT.

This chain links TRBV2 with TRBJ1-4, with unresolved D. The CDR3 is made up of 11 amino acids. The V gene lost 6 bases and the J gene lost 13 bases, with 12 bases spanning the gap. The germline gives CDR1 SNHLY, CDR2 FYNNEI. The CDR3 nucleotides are TGTGCCAGCAGCACGCATGCGGGACTGTTTTTT. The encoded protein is CASSTHAGLFF.

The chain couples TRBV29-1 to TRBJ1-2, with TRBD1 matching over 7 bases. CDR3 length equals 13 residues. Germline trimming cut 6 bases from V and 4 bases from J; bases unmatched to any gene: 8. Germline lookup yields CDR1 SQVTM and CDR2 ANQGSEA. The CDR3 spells CSVGNRGLYGYTF. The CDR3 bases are TGCAGCGTGGGGAACAGGGGACTCTATGGCTACACCTTC.

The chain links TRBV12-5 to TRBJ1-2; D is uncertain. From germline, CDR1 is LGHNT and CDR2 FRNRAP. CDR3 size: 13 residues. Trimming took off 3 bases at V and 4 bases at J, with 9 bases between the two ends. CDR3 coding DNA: TGTGCTAGTGGTTTCGAGCGGATCTATGGCTACACCTTC. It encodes CASGFERIYGYTF.

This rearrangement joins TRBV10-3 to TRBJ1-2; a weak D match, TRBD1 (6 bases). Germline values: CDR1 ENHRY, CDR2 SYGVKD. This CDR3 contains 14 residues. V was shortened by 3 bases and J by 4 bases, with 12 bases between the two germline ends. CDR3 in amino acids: CAISETGLSYGYTF. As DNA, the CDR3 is TGTGCCATCAGTGAAACAGGGCTCAGCTATGGCTACACCTTC.

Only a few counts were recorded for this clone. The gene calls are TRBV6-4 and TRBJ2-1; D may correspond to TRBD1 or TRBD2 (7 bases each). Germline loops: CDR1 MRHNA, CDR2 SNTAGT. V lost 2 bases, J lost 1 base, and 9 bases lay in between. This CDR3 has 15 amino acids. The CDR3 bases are TGTGCCAGCAGTGACCAGGGGGGGTCCTACAATGAGCAGTTCTTC. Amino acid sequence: CASSDQGGSYNEQFF.

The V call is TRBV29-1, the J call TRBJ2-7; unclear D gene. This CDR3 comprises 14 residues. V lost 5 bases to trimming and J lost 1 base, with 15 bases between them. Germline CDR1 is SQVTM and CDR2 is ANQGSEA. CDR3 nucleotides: TGCAGCGTTTCTCCACCAGGTTTATCCTACGAGCAGTACTTC. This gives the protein CSVSPPGLSYEQYF.

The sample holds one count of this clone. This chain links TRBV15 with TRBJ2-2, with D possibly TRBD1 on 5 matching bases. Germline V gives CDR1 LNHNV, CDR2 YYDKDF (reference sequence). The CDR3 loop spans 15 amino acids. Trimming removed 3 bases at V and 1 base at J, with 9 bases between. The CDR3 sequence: CATSSDGQNTGELFF. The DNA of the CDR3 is TGTGCCACCAGCAGTGATGGACAGAACACCGGGGAGCTGTTTTTT.

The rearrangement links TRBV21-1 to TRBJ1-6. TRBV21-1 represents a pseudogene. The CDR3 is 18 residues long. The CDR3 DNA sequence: TGTGCCAGCAGCAAAGGAGGAGGGTGGAGGGGCGTCAATTCACCCCTCCACTTT. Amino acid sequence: CASSKGGGWRGVNSPLHF.

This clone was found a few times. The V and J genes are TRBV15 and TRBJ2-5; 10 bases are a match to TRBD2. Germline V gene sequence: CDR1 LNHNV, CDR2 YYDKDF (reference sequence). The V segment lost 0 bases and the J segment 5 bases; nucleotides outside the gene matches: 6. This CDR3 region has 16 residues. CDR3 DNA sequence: TGTGCCACCAGCAGAGATCGGGCTAGCGGGAGTGAGACCCAGTACTTC. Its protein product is CATSRDRASGSETQYF.

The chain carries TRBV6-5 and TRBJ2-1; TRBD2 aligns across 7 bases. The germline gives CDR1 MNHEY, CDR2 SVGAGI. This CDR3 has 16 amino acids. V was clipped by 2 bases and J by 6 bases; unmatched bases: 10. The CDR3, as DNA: TGTGCCAGCAGTTACCCAGGACTAGAAAAATCCAATGAGCAGTTCTTC. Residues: CASSYPGLEKSNEQFF.